This T cell receptor beta chain is drawn from a study of blood T cell repertoires in COVID-19. Study at large: COVID-19 samples from acute and convalescent phases originated in the United States, Italy and Spain.

Trimming cost V 1 base and J 6 bases, with 18 bases left between them. The length of the CDR3 is 17 residues. Germline V gene data show CDR1 as SGHDN and CDR2 as FVKESK. Some clones are missing from TCRdb's copy, which holds only in-frame ones; the method was immunoSEQ multiplex PCR. In the table there are hundreds of thousands of clones, around 90% of which are singletons. The rearrangement uses TRBV14 and TRBJ2-2; D is perhaps TRBD1 (7 bases). Sequenced input: peripheral blood. The source of this sequence is a woman aged 25 to 39 with COVID-19, enrolled during active disease. The CDR3 sequence is CASSQGFWTGGAGELFF. The CDR3 region has the DNA TGTGCCAGCAGCCAAGGGTTCTGGACAGGAGGGGCCGGGGAGCTGTTTTTT. The full variable domain, completed using reference TRBV14 and TRBJ2-2, is EAGVTQFPSHSVIEKGQTVTLRCDPISGHDNLYWYRRVMGKEIKFLLHFVKESKQDESGMPNNRFLAERTGGTYSTLKVQPAELEDSGVYFCASSQGFWTGGAGELFFGEGSRLTVL.